This entry describes one T cell receptor beta chain. What it recognizes is unknown. A junction boundary mismatches the germline segment, possibly from a read error. From the multiplex PCR reads, TCRdb called clonotypes with MiXCR, one entry per CDR3 protein. Of 150,000 to 200,000 distinct CDR3 sequences listed, around 35% are singletons. Breast cancer patients provided tissue from their axillary draining lymph nodes. This entry is derived from a study of breast tumors, draining lymph nodes, adjacent tissues. The CDR3 is 9 amino acids. Per the germline V gene, CDR1 is SGHTA and CDR2 is FQGTGA. Regarding the study as a whole: Tumor TCR diversity was below lymph nodes but above nontumor tissue.

The receptor's source is a female donor with breast cancer. Some clones in this sample may be carry-over from other donors' samples. The chain is built from TRBV7-3 and TRBJ2-1; no clear D gene. Material for sequencing was axillary lymph node tissue. The CDR3 sequence: CASSNEQFF. In DNA, the CDR3 is TGTGCTAGCAGCAATGAGCAGTTCTTC.